This entry is about one T cell receptor beta chain. The PCR employed 60 Vbeta primers together with 13 Jbeta primers. Profiled with immunoSEQ multiplex PCR; TCRdb holds only in-frame clones, not every one. The sample shows roughly 300,000 clones, 86% of them seen only once. Healthy donors of bone marrow made up the group. The record originates from a study of cytomegalovirus exposure and HLA in healthy donors. Study-wide background: Caucasian-associated ancestry cluster membership applied to about 80% of 300 to 450 genotyped donors.

This CDR3 contains 16 residues. Germline CDR1 is MNHEY and CDR2 is SMNVEV (reference sequence). The ends lost 3 bases at V and 2 bases at J; junction bases unmatched: 3. Sample: PBMCs. The chain recombines TRBV27 with TRBJ2-3, with 12 nucleotides matching TRBD2. The TCR originated in a man aged 35 to 55 in good health and CMV-seropositive. The CDR3 nucleotides read TGTGCCAGCAGTTTGACTAGCGGGGGACCCACAGATACGCAGTATTTT. Translated: CASSLTSGGPTDTQYF.